The 11 T cell receptor beta chains presented below share a single source sample, sequenced in a study of blood T cell repertoires in COVID-19 (dated by TCRdb to the early 2020s). Libraries were constructed by the immunoSEQ multiplex PCR assay. TCRdb took this table from immuneACCESS and kept in-frame rearrangements with V and J called. Such tables lack part of the clones; where checked against another copy, unresolved V genes explain under half of the gap, and the rest is unexplained. The sample table contains around 300,000 clones; only one count was recorded for under 90% of them. The ten largest clones capture about 9.4% of the sample. Specimen: PBMCs or T cells enriched from blood (not recorded which). The receptors derive from a woman aged 25 to 39 who had recovered from COVID-19.

The rearrangement links TRBV7-9 to TRBJ1-1; 7 bases are shared with TRBD1. With 5 bases clipped from V and 4 bases from J, the junction kept 13 bases outside the gene matches. There are 16 residues in the CDR3. CDR1 is SEHNR and CDR2 is FQNEAQ in the germline V gene (reference sequence). CDR3 coding DNA: TGTGCCAGCAGCGGTGAGCCACAGGGGCCCCTCACTGAAGCTTTCTTT. This codes for CASSGEPQGPLTEAFF.

The rearrangement links TRBV19 to TRBJ2-7; possibly TRBD2 for D (6 bases). V was shortened by 3 bases and J by 3 bases, with 21 bases between the two germline ends. The CDR3 loop spans 17 amino acids. CDR1 is LNHDA and CDR2 is SQIVND in the germline V gene (reference sequence). The CDR3 loop reads CASSMGWSAGILYEQYF. The CDR3 nucleotides read TGTGCCAGTAGTATGGGCTGGTCGGCGGGGATCCTCTACGAGCAGTACTTC. Together with reference TRBV19 and TRBJ2-7, the CDR3 gives the full variable domain: DGGITQSPKYLFRKEGQNVTLSCEQNLNHDAMYWYRQDPGQGLRLIYYSQIVNDFQKGDIAEGYSVSREKKESFPLTVTSAQKNPTAFYLCASSMGWSAGILYEQYFGPGTRLTVT.

The chain is built from TRBV7-8 and TRBJ1-4; the D is unclear. The CDR3 is 14 amino acids. The germline V gene encodes CDR1 SGHVS and CDR2 FQNEAQ. V lost 0 bases, J lost 5 bases, and 7 bases lay in between. CDR3 protein: CASSLARRNEKLFF. CDR3 nucleotide sequence: TGTGCCAGCAGCTTAGCCAGGAGGAATGAAAAACTGTTTTTT.

This clone was counted only a few times. V and J are TRBV28 and TRBJ1-2; D is possibly TRBD1 (5 bases). V lost 8 bases, J lost 8 bases, and 12 bases lay in between. There are 11 residues in the CDR3. Germline V gene data show CDR1 as MDHEN and CDR2 as SYDVKM. The CDR3 sequence: CASGSGWGYTF. CDR3 DNA sequence: TGTGCCAGCGGCTCAGGGTGGGGCTACACCTTC.

CDR3 protein: CASSLGRSYNSPLHF. Written as DNA, the CDR3 is TGTGCCAGCAGCTTGGGCCGCAGTTATAATTCACCCCTCCACTTT. The chain carries TRBV5-5 and TRBJ1-6; D unresolved. V gave up 0 bases and J gave up 4 bases, with 8 bases separating them. CDR1 is SGHKS and CDR2 is YYEKEE in the germline V gene (reference sequence). The CDR3 extends over 15 amino acids.

Here the CDR3 DNA reads TGTGCCAGCAGAGGCACGGGAAAAGATACGCAGTATTTT. Its protein product is CASRGTGKDTQYF. The chain uses TRBV27 and TRBJ2-3; maybe TRBD2 (5 bases). V was shortened by 6 bases and J by 5 bases, with 12 bases between the two germline ends. The CDR3 is made up of 13 amino acids. Germline V CDR1 and CDR2: MNHEY, SMNVEV (reference sequence).

CDR3 sequence reads: CASSPRRDRRYNEQFF. The CDR3 coding sequence is TGCGCCAGCAGCCCCCGACGAGACAGGAGGTACAATGAGCAGTTCTTC. The chain carries TRBV4-3 and TRBJ2-1, with D perhaps matching TRBD1 (6 bases). The germline V gene has CDR1 LGHNA and CDR2 YSLEER. The CDR3 covers 16 residues. The V end lost 4 bases, the J end lost 4 bases, and 17 bases lay between the germline ends.

The chain has TRBV15 and TRBJ2-7, with 13 bases matching TRBD2. The length of the CDR3 is 15 residues. J gave up 2 bases and V 5 bases, and 3 bases lay outside the gene matches. The germline V gene has CDR1 LNHNV and CDR2 YYDKDF (reference sequence). The CDR3 loop is CATSLGLAGTYEQYF. The CDR3 bases are TGTGCCACCAGCCTGGGACTAGCGGGAACCTACGAGCAGTACTTC. The entire variable domain, with the rest obtained from reference TRBV15 and TRBJ2-7, is as follows: DAMVIQNPRYQVTQFGKPVTLSCSQTLNHNVMYWYQQKSSQAPKLLFHYYDKDFNNEADTPDNFQSRRPNTSFCFLDIRSPGLGDTAMYLCATSLGLAGTYEQYFGPGTRLTVT.

This chain uses TRBV6-5 with TRBJ2-7; D unresolved. V lost 2 bases and J lost 3, with 8 bases in between. CDR3 length equals 13 residues. Germline V gene lookup returns CDR1 MNHEY and CDR2 SVGAGI. The CDR3 protein is CASSYSLLYEQYF. The CDR3, as DNA: TGTGCCAGCAGTTACAGCCTTCTCTACGAGCAGTACTTC.

This clone appeared a few times. The chain carries TRBV12-3 or TRBV12-4 and TRBJ2-7; TRBD1 is a possible D gene (5 bases). The CDR3 sequence is 12 residues long. The V end lost 5 bases, the J end lost 4 bases, and 9 bases lay between the germline ends. The chain's CDR3 is CASSPDTYEQYF. In nucleotides, the CDR3 is TGTGCCAGCAGTCCGGACACATACGAGCAGTACTTC.

The rearrangement joins TRBV7-9 to TRBJ1-1; 7 nucleotides align to TRBD1. The length of the CDR3 is 14 residues. Per germline, CDR1 SEHNR and CDR2 FQNEAQ (reference sequence). Unmatched junction bases numbered 5, after V lost 0 bases and J lost 7 bases. The CDR3 reads CASSLADRRIEAFF. The CDR3 DNA follows: TGTGCCAGCAGCTTAGCGGACAGGCGGATTGAAGCTTTCTTT. Together with reference TRBV7-9 and TRBJ1-1, the CDR3 gives the full variable domain: DTGVSQNPRHKITKRGQNVTFRCDPISEHNRLYWYRQTLGQGPEFLTYFQNEAQLEKSRLLSDRFSAERPKGSFSTLEIQRTEQGDSAMYLCASSLADRRIEAFFGQGTRLTVV.